These 9 T cell receptor beta chains originate from one sample sequenced in a study of cytomegalovirus exposure and HLA in healthy donors. PCR involved 60 Vbeta and 13 Jbeta primers. Sequencing used immunoSEQ multiplex PCR; TCRdb keeps in-frame clones, though not all of them. The repertoire consists of about 230,000 clones, with around 78% occurring once and the leading ten covering 0.45% to 0.5%. Sequencing was performed on PBMCs. All receptors derive from a boy aged 5-17 years in good health and CMV-seronegative.

This sequence joins TRBV10-3 and TRBJ1-1, with 12 bases that match TRBD1. There are 15 residues in the CDR3. CDR1 is ENHRY and CDR2 is SYGVKD in the germline V gene. The ends lost 3 bases at V and 6 bases at J; junction bases unmatched: 5. The CDR3 bases are TGTGCCATCAGTGACGGGACAGGGGGCACCGCTGAAGCTTTCTTT. It is translated as CAISDGTGGTAEAFF.

V usage is TRBV5-4 and J usage is TRBJ1-4; TRBD1 aligns across 7 bases. CDR3 length equals 17 residues. With 3 bases clipped from V and 4 bases from J, the junction kept 12 bases outside the gene matches. The germline gives CDR1 SGHNT, CDR2 YYREEE (reference sequence). CDR3 sequence: CASSSQQGQPDNEKLFF. For the CDR3, the DNA is TGTGCCAGCAGCTCCCAACAGGGACAGCCCGATAATGAAAAACTGTTTTTT.

The chain uses TRBV11-3 and TRBJ2-7; 7 nucleotides line up with TRBD2. Germline trimming cut 2 bases from V and 2 bases from J; bases unmatched to any gene: 6. Germline V gene data show CDR1 as SGHNT and CDR2 as YENEEA. The CDR3 is made up of 15 amino acids. CDR3 DNA sequence: TGTGCCAGCAGCTTATCCAGCGGGATCACCTACGAGCAGTACTTC. This sequence encodes CASSLSSGITYEQYF.

V and J are TRBV5-1 and TRBJ1-1, with 7 bases fitting TRBD1. This CDR3 comprises 13 residues. Germline loops: CDR1 SGHRS, CDR2 YFSETQ. The V gene end was trimmed by 7 bases and the J gene end by 7 bases; junction bases not matched to a gene: 10. DNA of the CDR3: TGCGCCAGCGGGTCCGAGGGGGCCTGTGAAGCTTTCTTT. Amino acid sequence: CASGSEGACEAFF.

This chain uses TRBV21-1 with TRBJ2-1; TRBD1 is the table's D call, not checked against the DNA. TRBV21-1 is annotated as a pseudogene. CDR3 length: 15 amino acids. The CDR3 nucleotides read TGTGCCAGCATCTTGATGATACAGGGGAATTTATCATTGTTCTTC. This encodes CASILMIQGNLSLFF.

The chain joins TRBV30 to TRBJ2-5, with 7 bases identical to TRBD1. The CDR3 contains 16 residues. Germline trimming cut 5 bases from V and 5 bases from J; bases unmatched to any gene: 17. Per germline, CDR1 GTSNPN and CDR2 SVGIG (reference sequence). The chain's CDR3 is CAWVGTVKFRGETQYF. CDR3 nucleotide sequence: TGTGCCTGGGTTGGGACAGTGAAGTTTAGGGGGGAGACCCAGTACTTC.

For this clone: Additional DNA sequences in this sample encode the identical CDR3. This chain uses TRBV9 with TRBJ2-7; 9 bases line up with TRBD1. The CDR3 loop spans 15 amino acids. The germline gives CDR1 SGDLS, CDR2 YYNGEE. Trimming removed 2 bases from V and 3 bases from J; junction bases left unmatched: 6. CDR3 bases: TGTGCCAGCAGCGTGGCCGGGACAGGGCTCTACGAGCAGTACTTC. It is translated as CASSVAGTGLYEQYF. Full variable domain (remainder filled in from reference TRBV9 and TRBJ2-7): DSGVTQTPKHLITATGQRVTLRCSPRSGDLSVYWYQQSLDQGLQFLIQYYNGEERAKGNILERFSAQQFPDLHSELNLSSLELGDSALYFCASSVAGTGLYEQYFGPGTRLTVT.

CDR3 nucleotide sequence: TGCAGCGTTGTAACCCGACTAGCGGGAGGGGGAGGCTCCTACAATGAGCAGTTCTTC. It is translated as CSVVTRLAGGGGSYNEQFF. V is TRBV29-1 and J is TRBJ2-1; 14 bases agree with TRBD2. Per the germline V gene, CDR1 is SQVTM and CDR2 is ANQGSEA. There are 19 residues in the CDR3. Unmatched junction bases numbered 11, after V lost 4 bases and J lost 0 bases.

This chain joins TRBV9 and TRBJ1-2, with 7 bases fitting TRBD1. The J segment lost 2 bases and the V segment lost 3 bases, leaving 10 bases of the junction unmatched. The germline gives CDR1 SGDLS, CDR2 YYNGEE. This CDR3 spans 16 amino acids. CDR3 nucleotides: TGTGCCAGCAGCGAGGCGCCGGGACAGCTAAACTATGGCTACACCTTC. Its protein product is CASSEAPGQLNYGYTF.